Detailed here is one TCR beta chain. The record originates from a study of blood T cell repertoires in COVID-19. Study at large: In each case, the material was cDNA or gDNA derived from T cells, B-cell-depleted T cells, or PBMCs.

Data came from immunoSEQ multiplex PCR; TCRdb stores just in-frame clones and leaves some out. There are 95,000 to 150,000 clones in the sample; nearly 90% occur only once, and 0.95% to 1.5% lies in the top ten. The CDR3 spans 14 residues. Trimming stripped 3 bases from V and 3 bases from J, with 12 bases between. Per the germline V gene, CDR1 is SGHVS and CDR2 is FNYEAQ. This receptor was identified in a woman of 80 years or more with acute or convalescent COVID-19. The chain recombines TRBV7-6 with TRBJ2-7; D remains unclear. The sample consisted of peripheral blood. DNA for the CDR3: TGTGCCAGCAGCTTTTCGTTCCCCTTCTACGAGCAGTACTTC. Protein: CASSFSFPFYEQYF.